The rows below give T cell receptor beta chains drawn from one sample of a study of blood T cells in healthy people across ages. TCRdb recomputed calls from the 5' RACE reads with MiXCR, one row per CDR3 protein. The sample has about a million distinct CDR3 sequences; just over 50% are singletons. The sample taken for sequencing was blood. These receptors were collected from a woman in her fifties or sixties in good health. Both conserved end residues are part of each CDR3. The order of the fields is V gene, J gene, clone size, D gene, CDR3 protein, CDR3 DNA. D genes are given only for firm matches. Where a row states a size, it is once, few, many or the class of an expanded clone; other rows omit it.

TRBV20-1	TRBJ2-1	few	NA	CSASRGAYNEQFF	TGCAGTGCTTCGAGGGGCGCATACAATGAGCAGTTCTTC
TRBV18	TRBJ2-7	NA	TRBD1	CASSPWDRDSYEQYF	TGTGCCAGCTCACCGTGGGACAGGGACTCCTACGAGCAGTACTTC
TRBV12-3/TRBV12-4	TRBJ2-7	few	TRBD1	CAITTGTGDWEQYF	TGTGCCATCACGACCGGGACAGGGGACTGGGAGCAGTACTTC
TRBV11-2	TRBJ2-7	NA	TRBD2	CASSRLRGREAYEQYF	TGTGCCAGCAGCCGTCTGAGGGGACGGGAGGCCTACGAGCAGTACTTC
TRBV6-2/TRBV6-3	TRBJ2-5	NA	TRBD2	CASTTPGLAQETQYF	TGTGCCAGCACCACACCGGGACTAGCGCAAGAGACCCAGTACTTC
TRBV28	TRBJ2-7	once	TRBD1	CASIQDRGLHEQYF	TGTGCCAGCATTCAGGACAGGGGATTACACGAGCAGTACTTC
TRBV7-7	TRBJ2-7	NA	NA	CASSPRDKAYEQYF	TGTGCCAGCAGCCCCCGGGACAAGGCTTACGAGCAGTACTTC
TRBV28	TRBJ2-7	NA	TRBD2	CASSLVLAGPTYEQYF	TGTGCCAGCAGTCTGGTACTAGCGGGTCCGACCTACGAGCAGTACTTC
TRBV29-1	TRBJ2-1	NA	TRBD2	CSVDKTSGSEQFF	TGCAGCGTTGATAAGACTAGCGGGAGTGAGCAGTTCTTC
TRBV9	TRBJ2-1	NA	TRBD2	CASSVLTSGSGDEQFF	TGTGCCAGCAGCGTGCTGACTAGCGGGAGTGGAGATGAGCAGTTCTTC
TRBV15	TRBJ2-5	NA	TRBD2	CATSSIAGVQETQYF	TGTGCCACCAGCAGTATAGCGGGAGTTCAAGAGACCCAGTACTTC
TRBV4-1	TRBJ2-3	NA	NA	CASSQRVRTDTQYF	TGCGCCAGCAGCCAACGGGTTCGCACAGATACGCAGTATTTT
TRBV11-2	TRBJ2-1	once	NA	CASSLNREYNEQFF	TGTGCCAGCAGCTTGAATAGAGAATACAATGAGCAGTTCTTC
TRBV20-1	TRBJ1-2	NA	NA	CSARETEANYGYTF	TGCAGTGCTAGAGAGACAGAAGCTAACTATGGCTACACCTTC
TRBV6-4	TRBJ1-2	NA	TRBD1	CASSDMVGGVGYTF	TGTGCCAGCAGTGACATGGTAGGGGGCGTTGGCTACACCTTC
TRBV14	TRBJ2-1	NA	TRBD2	CASSQALAEQFF	TGTGCCAGCAGCCAAGCACTAGCGGAGCAGTTCTTC
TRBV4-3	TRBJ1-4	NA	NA	CASSQALLWALNEKLFF	TGCGCCAGCAGCCAAGCGCTCCTGTGGGCACTTAATGAAAAACTGTTTTTT
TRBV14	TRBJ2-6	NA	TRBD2	CASSQAIAGRSGANVLTF	TGTGCCAGCAGCCAAGCGATAGCGGGTCGATCTGGGGCCAACGTCCTGACTTTC
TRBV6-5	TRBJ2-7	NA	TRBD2	CASSYGSGGGYEQYF	TGTGCCAGCAGTTACGGGAGCGGGGGCGGTTACGAGCAGTACTTC
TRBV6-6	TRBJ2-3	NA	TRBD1	CASRDRGPTDTQYF	TGTGCCAGCAGAGACAGGGGGCCCACAGATACGCAGTATTTT
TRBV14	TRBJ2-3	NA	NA	CASSQVSGKYTQYF	TGTGCCAGCAGCCAAGTGAGTGGGAAGTATACGCAGTATTTT
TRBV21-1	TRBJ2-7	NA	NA	CARPLADLYEQYF	TGTGCCAGACCGCTAGCGGACCTCTACGAGCAGTACTTC
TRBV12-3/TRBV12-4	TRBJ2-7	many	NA	CASSLYQAYEQYF	TGTGCCAGCAGTTTATATCAAGCCTACGAGCAGTACTTC
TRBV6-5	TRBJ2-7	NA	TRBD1	CASSFKRGRTYEQYF	TGTGCCAGCAGTTTCAAGAGGGGGCGGACCTACGAGCAGTACTTC
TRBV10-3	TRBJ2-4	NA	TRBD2	CAIRAGRQDIQYF	TGTGCCATCAGGGCCGGGAGGCAGGACATTCAGTACTTC
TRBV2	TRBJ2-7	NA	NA	CASSPSLAGLYEQYF	TGTGCCAGCAGCCCCTCACTAGCAGGCCTCTACGAGCAGTACTTC
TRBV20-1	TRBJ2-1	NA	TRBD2	CSAPGLAGLNEQFF	TGCAGTGCCCCGGGACTAGCGGGACTTAATGAGCAGTTCTTC